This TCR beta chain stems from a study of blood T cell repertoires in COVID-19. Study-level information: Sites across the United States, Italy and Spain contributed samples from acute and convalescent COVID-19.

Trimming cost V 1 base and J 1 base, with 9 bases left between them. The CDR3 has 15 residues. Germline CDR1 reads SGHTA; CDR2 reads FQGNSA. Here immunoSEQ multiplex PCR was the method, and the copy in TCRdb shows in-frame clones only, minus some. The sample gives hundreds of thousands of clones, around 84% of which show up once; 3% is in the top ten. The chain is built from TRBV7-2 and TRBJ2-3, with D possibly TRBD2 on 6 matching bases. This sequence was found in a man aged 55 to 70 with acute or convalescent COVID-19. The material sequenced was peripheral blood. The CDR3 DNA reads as TGTGCCAGCAGCTTAGGCGCTAGCGGCACAGATACGCAGTATTTT. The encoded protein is CASSLGASGTDTQYF.